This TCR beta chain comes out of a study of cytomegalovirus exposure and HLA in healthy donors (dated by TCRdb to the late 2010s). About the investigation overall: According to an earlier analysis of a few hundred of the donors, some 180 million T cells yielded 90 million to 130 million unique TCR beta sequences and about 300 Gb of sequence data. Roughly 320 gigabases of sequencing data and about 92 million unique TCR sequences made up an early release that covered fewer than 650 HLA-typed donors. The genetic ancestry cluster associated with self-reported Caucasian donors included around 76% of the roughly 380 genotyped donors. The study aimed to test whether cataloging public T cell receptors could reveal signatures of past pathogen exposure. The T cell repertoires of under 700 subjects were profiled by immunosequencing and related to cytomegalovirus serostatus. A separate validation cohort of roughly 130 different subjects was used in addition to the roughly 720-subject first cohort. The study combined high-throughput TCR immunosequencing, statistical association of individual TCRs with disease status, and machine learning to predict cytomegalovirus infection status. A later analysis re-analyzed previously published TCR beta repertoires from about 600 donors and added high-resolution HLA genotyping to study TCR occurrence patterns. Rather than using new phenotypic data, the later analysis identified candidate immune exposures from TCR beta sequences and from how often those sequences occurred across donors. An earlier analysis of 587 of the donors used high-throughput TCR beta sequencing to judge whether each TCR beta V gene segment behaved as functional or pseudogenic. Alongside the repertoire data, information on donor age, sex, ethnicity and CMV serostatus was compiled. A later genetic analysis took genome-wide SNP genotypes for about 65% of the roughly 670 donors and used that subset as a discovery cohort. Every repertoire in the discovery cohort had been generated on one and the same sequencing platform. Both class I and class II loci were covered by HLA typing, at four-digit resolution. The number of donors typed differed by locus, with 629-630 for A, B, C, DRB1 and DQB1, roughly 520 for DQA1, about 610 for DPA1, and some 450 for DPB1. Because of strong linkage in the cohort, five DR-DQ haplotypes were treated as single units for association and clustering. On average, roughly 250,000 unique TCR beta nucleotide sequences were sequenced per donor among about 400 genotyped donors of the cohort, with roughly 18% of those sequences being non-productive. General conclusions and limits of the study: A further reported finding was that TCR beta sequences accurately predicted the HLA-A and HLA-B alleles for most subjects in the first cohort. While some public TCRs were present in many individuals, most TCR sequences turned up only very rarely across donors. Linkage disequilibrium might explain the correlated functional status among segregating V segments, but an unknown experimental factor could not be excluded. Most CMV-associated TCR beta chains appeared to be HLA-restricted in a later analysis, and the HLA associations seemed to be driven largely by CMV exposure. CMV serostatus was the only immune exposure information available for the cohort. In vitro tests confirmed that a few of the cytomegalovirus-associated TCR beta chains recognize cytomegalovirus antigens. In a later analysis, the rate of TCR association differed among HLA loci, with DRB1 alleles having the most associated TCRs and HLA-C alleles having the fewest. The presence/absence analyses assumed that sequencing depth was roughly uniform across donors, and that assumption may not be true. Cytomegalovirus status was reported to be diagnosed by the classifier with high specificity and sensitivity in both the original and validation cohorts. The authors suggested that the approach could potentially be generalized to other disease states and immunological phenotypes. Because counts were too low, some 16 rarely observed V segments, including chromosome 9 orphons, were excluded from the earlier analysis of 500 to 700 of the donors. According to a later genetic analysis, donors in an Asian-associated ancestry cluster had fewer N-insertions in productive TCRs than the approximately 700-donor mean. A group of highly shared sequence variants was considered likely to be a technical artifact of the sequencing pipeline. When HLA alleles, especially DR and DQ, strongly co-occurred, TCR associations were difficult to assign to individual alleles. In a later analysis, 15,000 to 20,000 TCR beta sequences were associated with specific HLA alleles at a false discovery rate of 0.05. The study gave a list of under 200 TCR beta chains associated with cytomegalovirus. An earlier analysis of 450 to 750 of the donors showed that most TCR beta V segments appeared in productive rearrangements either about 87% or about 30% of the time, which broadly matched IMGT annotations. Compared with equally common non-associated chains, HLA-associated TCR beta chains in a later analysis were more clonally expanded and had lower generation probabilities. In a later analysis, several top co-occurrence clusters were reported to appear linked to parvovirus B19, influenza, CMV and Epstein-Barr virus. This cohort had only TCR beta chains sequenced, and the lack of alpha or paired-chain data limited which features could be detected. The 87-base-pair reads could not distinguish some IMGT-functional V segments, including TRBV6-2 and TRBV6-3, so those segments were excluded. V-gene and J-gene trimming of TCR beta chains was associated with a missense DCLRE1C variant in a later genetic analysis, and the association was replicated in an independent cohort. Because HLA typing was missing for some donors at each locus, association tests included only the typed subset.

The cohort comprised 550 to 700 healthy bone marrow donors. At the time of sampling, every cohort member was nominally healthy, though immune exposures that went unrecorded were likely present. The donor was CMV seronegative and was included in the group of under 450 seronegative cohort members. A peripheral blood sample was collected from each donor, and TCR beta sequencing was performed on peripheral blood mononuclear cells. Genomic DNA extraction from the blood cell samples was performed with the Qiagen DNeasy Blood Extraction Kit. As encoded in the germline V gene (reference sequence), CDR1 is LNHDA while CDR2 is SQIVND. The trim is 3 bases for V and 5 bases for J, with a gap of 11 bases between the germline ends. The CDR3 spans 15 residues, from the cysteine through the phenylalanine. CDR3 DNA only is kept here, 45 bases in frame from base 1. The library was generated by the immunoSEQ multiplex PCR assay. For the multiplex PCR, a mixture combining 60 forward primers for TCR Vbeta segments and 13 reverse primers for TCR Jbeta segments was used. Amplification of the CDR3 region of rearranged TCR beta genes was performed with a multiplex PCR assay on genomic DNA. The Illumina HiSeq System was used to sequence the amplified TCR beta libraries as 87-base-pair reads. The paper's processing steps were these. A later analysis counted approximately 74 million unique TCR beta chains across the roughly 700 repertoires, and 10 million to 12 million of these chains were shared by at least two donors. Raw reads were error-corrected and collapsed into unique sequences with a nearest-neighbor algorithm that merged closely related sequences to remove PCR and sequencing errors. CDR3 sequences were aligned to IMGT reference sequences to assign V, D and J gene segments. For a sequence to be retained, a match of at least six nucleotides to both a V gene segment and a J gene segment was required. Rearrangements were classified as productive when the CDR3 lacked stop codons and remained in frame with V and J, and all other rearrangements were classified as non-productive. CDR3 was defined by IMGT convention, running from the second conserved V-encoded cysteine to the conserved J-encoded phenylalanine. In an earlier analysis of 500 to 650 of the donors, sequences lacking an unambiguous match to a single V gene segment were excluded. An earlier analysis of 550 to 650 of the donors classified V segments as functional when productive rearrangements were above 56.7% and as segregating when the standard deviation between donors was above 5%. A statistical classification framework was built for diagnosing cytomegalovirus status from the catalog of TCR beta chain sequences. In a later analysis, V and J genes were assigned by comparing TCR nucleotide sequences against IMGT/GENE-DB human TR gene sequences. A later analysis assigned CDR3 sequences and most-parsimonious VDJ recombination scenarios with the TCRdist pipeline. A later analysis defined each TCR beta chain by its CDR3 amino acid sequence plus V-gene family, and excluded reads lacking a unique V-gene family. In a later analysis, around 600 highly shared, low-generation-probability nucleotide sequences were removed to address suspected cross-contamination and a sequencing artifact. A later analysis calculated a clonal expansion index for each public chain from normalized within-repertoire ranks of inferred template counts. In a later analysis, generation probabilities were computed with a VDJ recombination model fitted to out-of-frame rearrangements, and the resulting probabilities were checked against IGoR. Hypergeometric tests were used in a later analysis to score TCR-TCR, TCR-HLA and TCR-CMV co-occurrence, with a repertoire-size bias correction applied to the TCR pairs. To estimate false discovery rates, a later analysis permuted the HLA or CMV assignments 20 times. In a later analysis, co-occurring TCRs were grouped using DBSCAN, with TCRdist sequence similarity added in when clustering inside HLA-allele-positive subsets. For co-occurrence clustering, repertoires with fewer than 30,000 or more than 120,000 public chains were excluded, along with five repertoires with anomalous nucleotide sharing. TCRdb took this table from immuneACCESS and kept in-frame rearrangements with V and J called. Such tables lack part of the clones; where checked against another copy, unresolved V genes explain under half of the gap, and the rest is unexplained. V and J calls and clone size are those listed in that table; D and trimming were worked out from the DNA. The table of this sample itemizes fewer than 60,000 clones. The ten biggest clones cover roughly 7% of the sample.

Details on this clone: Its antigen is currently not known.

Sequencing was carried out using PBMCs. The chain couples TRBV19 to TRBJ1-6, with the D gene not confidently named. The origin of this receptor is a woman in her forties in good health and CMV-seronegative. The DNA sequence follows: TGTGCCAGTAGTATGAGTCCCAGGAATAATTCACCCCTCCACTTT. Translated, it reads CASSMSPRNNSPLHF. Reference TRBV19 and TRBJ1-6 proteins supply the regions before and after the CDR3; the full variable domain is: DGGITQSPKYLFRKEGQNVTLSCEQNLNHDAMYWYRQDPGQGLRLIYYSQIVNDFQKGDIAEGYSVSREKKESFPLTVTSAQKNPTAFYLCASSMSPRNNSPLHFGNGTRLTVT.